The 28 T cell receptor beta chains in this list originate from one sample, sequenced in a study of T cells in localized non-small cell lung cancer. Assay used: immunoSEQ multiplex PCR; TCRdb lists only in-frame clones, some missing. The repertoire includes around 130,000 clones, 80% to 90% of them detected once, and 1.5% to 2% sits in the top ten. Sequencing used peripheral blood, obtained before any cancer treatment. These TCRs come from a female donor older than 55 with stage I lung adenocarcinoma.

The V call is TRBV27, the J call TRBJ1-4; 7 positions agree with TRBD1. CDR3 length equals 16 residues. Germline V CDR1 and CDR2: MNHEY, SMNVEV (reference sequence). V lost 1 base, J lost 3 bases, and 5 bases stayed unmatched. This chain's CDR3 is CASSLYRTGANEKLFF. The DNA for the CDR3 is TGTGCCAGCAGTTTATATAGGACAGGAGCTAATGAAAAACTGTTTTTT.

The DNA of the CDR3 is TGCAGCGTTGAAGTTACCTCTGGAAACACCATATATTTT. It specifies CSVEVTSGNTIYF. V and J are TRBV29-1 and TRBJ1-3; D remains unclear. The CDR3 runs to 13 residues. Trimming shortened V by 1 base and J by 0 bases, and 4 bases separated the two germline ends. Per the germline V gene, CDR1 is SQVTM and CDR2 is ANQGSEA.

The chain joins TRBV7-2 to TRBJ2-1, with D perhaps TRBD2 (5 bases). This CDR3 region has 15 residues. From germline, CDR1 is SGHTA and CDR2 FQGNSA. Trimming took 7 bases from V and 1 from J, leaving 14 bases between them. The CDR3 DNA follows: TGTGCCAGCAATTTAGTCCCGGGGTCCTACAATGAGCAGTTCTTC. Its translation is CASNLVPGSYNEQFF.

V gene TRBV19 combines with J gene TRBJ2-1; 9 nucleotides align to TRBD2. Germline V gene data show CDR1 as LNHDA and CDR2 as SQIVND (reference sequence). Trimming cost V 10 bases and J 0 bases; bases outside gene matches: 7. The CDR3 sequence is 15 residues long. CDR3 sequence reads: CATRYSGSSYNEQFF. The CDR3, as DNA: TGTGCCACCAGATATAGCGGGAGCTCCTACAATGAGCAGTTCTTC.

DNA for the CDR3: TGCGCCAGCAGCTGGTCCGGACTAGCGGTGGAGCAGTACTTC. This codes for CASSWSGLAVEQYF. The rearrangement uses TRBV5-1 and TRBJ2-7; 10 nucleotides match TRBD2. V trimming: 3 bases; J trimming: 7 bases; junction bases outside the gene matches: 7. The length of the CDR3 is 14 residues. Germline CDR1 SGHRS, CDR2 YFSETQ. Together with reference TRBV5-1 and TRBJ2-7, the CDR3 gives the full variable domain: KAGVTQTPRYLIKTRGQQVTLSCSPISGHRSVSWYQQTPGQGLQFLFEYFSETQRNKGNFPGRFSGRQFSNSRSEMNVSTLELGDSALYLCASSWSGLAVEQYFGPGTRLTVT.

The chain uses TRBV19 and TRBJ1-2; D perhaps matches TRBD1 (5 bases). Germline V gene lookup returns CDR1 LNHDA and CDR2 SQIVND (reference sequence). Trimming shortened V by 9 bases and J by 6 bases, and 20 bases separated the two germline ends. The CDR3 runs 14 residues. The CDR3 is CASTELGKGNGYTF. CDR3 coding DNA: TGTGCCAGCACTGAGCTGGGGAAGGGGAATGGCTACACCTTC.

The rearrangement links TRBV28 to TRBJ1-2; D possibly corresponds to TRBD1 (5 bases). Trimming took off 7 bases at V and 5 bases at J, with 14 bases between the two ends. The germline gives CDR1 MDHEN, CDR2 SYDVKM. The CDR3 is 13 residues long. CDR3 loop: CASTLLGVYGYTF. For the CDR3, the DNA is TGTGCCAGCACCCTCCTGGGGGTTTATGGCTACACCTTC.

The chain couples TRBV7-6 to TRBJ2-7; 9 bases are shared with TRBD2. The germline gives CDR1 SGHVS, CDR2 FNYEAQ. The ends lost 5 bases at V and 4 bases at J; junction bases unmatched: 9. The CDR3 covers 15 residues. Written as DNA, the CDR3 is TGTGCCAGCAGCCCCGGGGCTAGCGGGACATACGAGCAGTACTTC. Encoded protein: CASSPGASGTYEQYF.

This chain links TRBV28 with TRBJ2-4; TRBD1 might be the D (7 bases). The ends were cut back, 4 bases at V and 6 bases at J, with 13 bases in the middle. From germline, CDR1 is MDHEN and CDR2 SYDVKM. The CDR3 runs 14 residues. The CDR3 bases are TGTGCCAGCAGTTACCCCCAGGGGGGAAACATTCAGTACTTC. Translation gives CASSYPQGGNIQYF.

V gene TRBV19 combines with J gene TRBJ1-5; 9 bases are shared with TRBD1. Germline V gene lookup returns CDR1 LNHDA and CDR2 SQIVND (reference sequence). This CDR3 has 18 amino acids. The V gene end was trimmed by 6 bases and the J gene end by 4 bases; junction bases not matched to a gene: 16. CDR3 sequence reads: CASSSPPGQGDWNQPQHF. The CDR3 nucleotides are TGTGCCAGTAGCAGTCCTCCGGGACAGGGAGATTGGAATCAGCCCCAGCATTTT.

The chain links TRBV7-2 to TRBJ1-1; D might be TRBD1 (5 bases). V lost 5 bases and J lost 5, with 15 bases in between. Per the germline V gene, CDR1 is SGHTA and CDR2 is FQGNSA. CDR3 size: 14 residues. This CDR3 is CASSGDSTRTEAFF. The CDR3 DNA reads TGTGCCAGCAGCGGGGACTCCACCAGGACTGAAGCTTTCTTT.

The chain carries TRBV6-4 and TRBJ1-2; 11 positions agree with TRBD1. Germline CDR1 is MRHNA and CDR2 is SNTAGT. V gave up 4 bases and J gave up 2 bases; unmatched junction bases: 15. The CDR3 has 19 residues. The chain's CDR3 is CASSVEFWTGGKGNYGYTF. The CDR3 DNA reads TGTGCCAGCAGTGTTGAGTTCTGGACAGGGGGCAAGGGAAACTATGGCTACACCTTC.

The V and J genes are TRBV28 and TRBJ2-7, with TRBD1 matching 10 bases. The length of the CDR3 is 15 residues. Losses at the gene ends were 7 bases for V and 4 bases for J; bases not matched to a gene: 10. Per the germline V gene, CDR1 is MDHEN and CDR2 is SYDVKM. The CDR3 nucleotides read TGTGCCAGCAACTCAATCGGGACAGGGGTGTACGAGCAGTACTTC. Translating it yields CASNSIGTGVYEQYF.

The chain employs TRBV10-1 and TRBJ2-1; TRBD1 matches at 7 bases. CDR3 length equals 14 residues. V dropped 0 bases and J dropped 8; count of bases not matched to a gene: 4. CDR1 is WNHNN and CDR2 is SYGVQD in the germline V gene (reference sequence). DNA for the CDR3: TGCGCCAGCAGTGAGTCGACAGGGCGGCATGAGCAGTTCTTC. Residues: CASSESTGRHEQFF.

This chain uses TRBV28 with TRBJ2-2; tentatively, D is TRBD1 (5 bases). Germline lookup yields CDR1 MDHEN and CDR2 SYDVKM. CDR3 size: 12 residues. V was clipped by 7 bases and J by 13 bases, with 16 bases between them. The CDR3 spells CASTTGTMALFF. The CDR3 DNA follows: TGTGCCAGCACAACAGGCACCATGGCGCTGTTTTTT.

V is TRBV5-1 and J is TRBJ2-1; 8 nucleotides line up with TRBD2. V lost 5 bases, J lost 4 bases, and 8 bases stayed unmatched. This CDR3 spans 15 amino acids. The germline V gene has CDR1 SGHRS and CDR2 YFSETQ. The CDR3 nucleotides are TGCGCCAGCAGTTTACTAGCGGAAATATACAATGAGCAGTTCTTC. Translation: CASSLLAEIYNEQFF.

This chain uses TRBV28 with TRBJ2-7; tentatively, D is TRBD1 (6 bases). Trimming cost V 9 bases and J 4 bases, with 16 bases left between them. Germline V gene data show CDR1 as MDHEN and CDR2 as SYDVKM. The CDR3 totals 13 residues. CDR3: CARNPTGEYEQYF. CDR3 nucleotide sequence: TGTGCCAGAAATCCGACAGGTGAATACGAGCAGTACTTC.

The chain carries TRBV7-8 and TRBJ2-1; 15 bases map to TRBD2. The germline gives CDR1 SGHVS, CDR2 FQNEAQ. The trim removed 1 base at V and 5 bases at J, leaving 9 bases unmatched. The CDR3 loop spans 19 amino acids. The CDR3 DNA follows: TGTGCCAGCAGCTTAGGGACTAGCGGGAGGGCCCCGGGGAACAATGAGCAGTTCTTC. It is translated as CASSLGTSGRAPGNNEQFF.

The chain carries TRBV9 and TRBJ2-7; D not resolved. V dropped 3 bases and J dropped 5 bases, with 18 bases sitting between them. CDR3 size: 15 residues. The germline V gene encodes CDR1 SGDLS and CDR2 YYNGEE. CDR3 sequence reads: CASSAWQDSPDEQYF. DNA for the CDR3: TGTGCCAGCAGCGCGTGGCAGGATTCTCCTGACGAGCAGTACTTC. Full variable domain (outside the CDR3, taken from reference TRBV9 and TRBJ2-7): DSGVTQTPKHLITATGQRVTLRCSPRSGDLSVYWYQQSLDQGLQFLIQYYNGEERAKGNILERFSAQQFPDLHSELNLSSLELGDSALYFCASSAWQDSPDEQYFGPGTRLTVT.

The V and J genes are TRBV18 and TRBJ2-1; perhaps D is TRBD1 or TRBD2 (5 bases each). Trimming took off 2 bases at V and 7 bases at J, with 6 bases between the two ends. Germline V CDR1 and CDR2: KGHSH, LQKENI. CDR3 size: 12 residues. The CDR3 region is CASSPGGNEQFF. The CDR3 coding sequence is TGTGCCAGCTCACCAGGGGGAAATGAGCAGTTCTTC.

V gene TRBV5-4 combines with J gene TRBJ2-7; possibly TRBD2 for D (5 bases). Per the germline V gene, CDR1 is SGHNT and CDR2 is YYREEE (reference sequence). V was clipped by 1 base and J by 5 bases, with 7 bases between them. The CDR3 sequence is 12 residues long. The CDR3 region is CASSLWRNEQYF. The CDR3 DNA reads TGTGCCAGCAGCTTGTGGAGGAACGAGCAGTACTTC.

V and J are TRBV7-2 and TRBJ2-5; D unclear. The CDR3 runs to 13 residues. Germline V CDR1 and CDR2: SGHTA, FQGNSA. V lost 5 bases and J 5 bases, leaving 12 bases between the germline ends. Written as DNA, the CDR3 is TGTGCCAGCAGCCGAGCTACAGTGGAGACCCAGTACTTC. This sequence encodes CASSRATVETQYF.

The CDR3 coding sequence is TGTGCCACCAGCAGAGACTCGGGGGAAAAACTGTTTTTT. Encoded protein: CATSRDSGEKLFF. The chain links TRBV15 to TRBJ1-4; the D is unclear. CDR1 is LNHNV, CDR2 YYDKDF, per germline (reference sequence). V was cut by 0 bases and J by 8 bases, with 7 bases left in between. The CDR3 runs 13 residues. The variable domain in full, with the rest retrieved from reference TRBV15 and TRBJ1-4, is DAMVIQNPRYQVTQFGKPVTLSCSQTLNHNVMYWYQQKSSQAPKLLFHYYDKDFNNEADTPDNFQSRRPNTSFCFLDIRSPGLGDTAMYLCATSRDSGEKLFFGSGTQLSVL.

This chain joins TRBV5-4 and TRBJ2-7, with 8 positions matching TRBD2. The CDR3 covers 17 residues. J lost 0 bases, V lost 3 bases, and 11 bases had no gene match. CDR1 SGHNT and CDR2 YYREEE come from the germline V gene (reference sequence). CDR3 residues: CASSSGSGSGHSYEQYF. CDR3 bases: TGTGCCAGCAGCTCCGGCAGCGGGAGTGGCCACTCCTACGAGCAGTACTTC.

This rearrangement joins TRBV11-2 to TRBJ2-1; D is perhaps TRBD2 (6 bases). Deletions cut 8 bases from V and 7 bases from J, with 18 bases between. Germline V CDR1 and CDR2: SGHAT, FQNNGV. There are 14 residues in the CDR3. The CDR3 DNA reads TGTGCCAGCGGGGGGTCTAGGATGCTGAATGAGCAGTTCTTC. This encodes CASGGSRMLNEQFF.

This chain connects TRBV10-1 to TRBJ2-5; TRBD1 aligns across 7 bases. The junction had 5 bases not matched to a gene; V was cut back by 11 bases and J by 2 bases. CDR1 and CDR2 (germline): WNHNN, SYGVQD (reference sequence). The CDR3 consists of 12 residues. This chain's CDR3 is CAGGQAQETQYF. CDR3 in DNA: TGCGCCGGAGGACAGGCGCAAGAGACCCAGTACTTC.

The chain links TRBV29-1 to TRBJ2-1; 14 bases agree with TRBD2. Germline V gene sequence: CDR1 SQVTM, CDR2 ANQGSEA. CDR3 size: 18 residues. V shed 2 bases and J 1 base; nucleotides not matched to a gene: 7. The CDR3 nucleotides read TGCAGCGTTGAAACGGGACTAGCGGGAGATAGGTCCTACAATGAGCAGTTCTTC. It is translated as CSVETGLAGDRSYNEQFF.

This clone was recorded a few times. The J gene is TRBJ1-1, the V gene TRBV29-1; unclear D gene. This CDR3 has 14 residues. The V end was cut by 0 bases, the J end by 4 bases, with 12 bases between. The germline V gene encodes CDR1 SQVTM and CDR2 ANQGSEA. CDR3 in DNA: TGCAGCGTTGAAGAAAGAGAGAGGATCACTGAAGCTTTCTTT. As protein: CSVEERERITEAFF.